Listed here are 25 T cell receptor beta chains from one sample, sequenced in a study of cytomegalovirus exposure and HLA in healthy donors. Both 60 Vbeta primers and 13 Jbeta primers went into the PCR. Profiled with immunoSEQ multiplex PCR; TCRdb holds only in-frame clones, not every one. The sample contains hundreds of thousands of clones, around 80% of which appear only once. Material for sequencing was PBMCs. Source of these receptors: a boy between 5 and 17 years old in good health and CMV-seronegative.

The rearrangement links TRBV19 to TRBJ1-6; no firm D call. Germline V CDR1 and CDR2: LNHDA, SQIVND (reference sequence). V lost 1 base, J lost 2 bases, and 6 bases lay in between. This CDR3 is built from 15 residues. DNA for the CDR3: TGTGCCAGTAGTATAGTATCGGCCTATAATTCACCCCTCCACTTT. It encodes CASSIVSAYNSPLHF. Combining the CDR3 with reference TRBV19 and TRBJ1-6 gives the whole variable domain DGGITQSPKYLFRKEGQNVTLSCEQNLNHDAMYWYRQDPGQGLRLIYYSQIVNDFQKGDIAEGYSVSREKKESFPLTVTSAQKNPTAFYLCASSIVSAYNSPLHFGNGTRLTVT.

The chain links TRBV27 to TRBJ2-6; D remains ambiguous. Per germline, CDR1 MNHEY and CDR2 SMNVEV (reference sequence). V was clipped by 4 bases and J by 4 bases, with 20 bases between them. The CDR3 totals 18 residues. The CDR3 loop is CASSSPVRGLRGANVLTF. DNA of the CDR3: TGTGCCAGCAGTTCGCCCGTTAGAGGTCTGAGAGGGGCCAACGTCCTGACTTTC.

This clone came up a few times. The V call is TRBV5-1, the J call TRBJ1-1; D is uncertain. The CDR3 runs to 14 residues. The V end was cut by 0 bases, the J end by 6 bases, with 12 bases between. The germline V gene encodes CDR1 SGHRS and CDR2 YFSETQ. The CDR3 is CASSLAGGPAEAFF. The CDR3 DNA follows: TGCGCCAGCAGCTTGGCGGGTGGCCCTGCTGAAGCTTTCTTT.

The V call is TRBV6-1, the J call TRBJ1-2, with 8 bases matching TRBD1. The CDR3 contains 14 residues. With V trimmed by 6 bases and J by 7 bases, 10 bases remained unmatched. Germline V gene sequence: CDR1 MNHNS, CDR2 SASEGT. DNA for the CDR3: TGTGCCAGCAGCGACAGGGGTTGGTTTGGTGGCTACACCTTC. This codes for CASSDRGWFGGYTF.

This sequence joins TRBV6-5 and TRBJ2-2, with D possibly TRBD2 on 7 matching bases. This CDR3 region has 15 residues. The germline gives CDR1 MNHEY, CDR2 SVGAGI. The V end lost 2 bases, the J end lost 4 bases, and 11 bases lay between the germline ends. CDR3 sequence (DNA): TGTGCCAGCAGTTACCGGGGGGCGGGCACCGGGGAGCTGTTTTTT. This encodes CASSYRGAGTGELFF.

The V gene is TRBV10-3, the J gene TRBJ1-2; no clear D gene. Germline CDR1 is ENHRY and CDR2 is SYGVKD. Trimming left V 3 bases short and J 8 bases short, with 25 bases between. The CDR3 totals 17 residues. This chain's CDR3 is CAISDDGRVGPGGGYTF. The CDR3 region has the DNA TGTGCCATCAGTGACGACGGGAGGGTAGGACCCGGCGGAGGCTACACCTTC.

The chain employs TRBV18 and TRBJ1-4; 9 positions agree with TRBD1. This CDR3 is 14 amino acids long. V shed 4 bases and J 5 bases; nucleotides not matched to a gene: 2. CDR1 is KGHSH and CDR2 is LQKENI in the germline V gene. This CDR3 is CASSLGTGNEKLFF. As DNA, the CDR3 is TGTGCCAGCTCACTTGGGACAGGGAATGAAAAACTGTTTTTT. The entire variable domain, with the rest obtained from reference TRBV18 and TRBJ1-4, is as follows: NAGVMQNPRHLVRRRGQEARLRCSPMKGHSHVYWYRQLPEEGLKFMVYLQKENIIDESGMPKERFSAEFPKEGPSILRIQQVVRGDSAAYFCASSLGTGNEKLFFGSGTQLSVL.

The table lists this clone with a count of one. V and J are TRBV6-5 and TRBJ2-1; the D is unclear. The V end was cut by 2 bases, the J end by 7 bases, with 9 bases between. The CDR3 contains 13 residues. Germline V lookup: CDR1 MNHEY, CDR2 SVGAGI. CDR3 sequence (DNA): TGTGCCAGCAGTTACGAGCGCCGAAATGAGCAGTTCTTC. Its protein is CASSYERRNEQFF.

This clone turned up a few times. CDR3 bases: TGTGCCAGCAGCGTAGGAGCGGGGGTTGGAAGACCCCTCCACTTT. Its translation: CASSVGAGVGRPLHF. The genes are TRBV9 and TRBJ1-6, with D perhaps matching TRBD1 (5 bases). Per the germline V gene, CDR1 is SGDLS and CDR2 is YYNGEE. V was shortened by 0 bases and J by 12 bases, with 16 bases between the two germline ends. The CDR3 is 15 amino acids. Complete variable domain (other parts from reference TRBV9 and TRBJ1-6): DSGVTQTPKHLITATGQRVTLRCSPRSGDLSVYWYQQSLDQGLQFLIQYYNGEERAKGNILERFSAQQFPDLHSELNLSSLELGDSALYFCASSVGAGVGRPLHFGNGTRLTVT.

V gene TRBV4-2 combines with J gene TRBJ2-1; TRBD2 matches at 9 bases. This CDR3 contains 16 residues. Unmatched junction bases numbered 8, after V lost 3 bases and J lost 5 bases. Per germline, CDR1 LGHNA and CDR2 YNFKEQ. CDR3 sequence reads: CASSQGTSGFNNEQFF. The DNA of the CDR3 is TGTGCCAGCAGCCAGGGAACTAGCGGGTTTAACAATGAGCAGTTCTTC.

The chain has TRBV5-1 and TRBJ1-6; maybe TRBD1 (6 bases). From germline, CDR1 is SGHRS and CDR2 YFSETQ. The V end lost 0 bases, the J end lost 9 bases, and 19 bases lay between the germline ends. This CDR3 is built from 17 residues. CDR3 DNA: TGCGCCAGCAGCTTGGAAGGGGGGGCTTTGCCATTTTCACCCCTCCACTTT. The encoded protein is CASSLEGGALPFSPLHF.

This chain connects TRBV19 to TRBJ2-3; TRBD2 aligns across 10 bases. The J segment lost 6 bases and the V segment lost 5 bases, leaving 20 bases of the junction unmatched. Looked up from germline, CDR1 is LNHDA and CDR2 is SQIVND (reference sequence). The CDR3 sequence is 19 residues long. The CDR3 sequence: CASSLAHHEAGGPLDTQYF. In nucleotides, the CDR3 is TGTGCCAGTAGTCTCGCACATCACGAAGCGGGAGGGCCCCTGGATACGCAGTATTTT.

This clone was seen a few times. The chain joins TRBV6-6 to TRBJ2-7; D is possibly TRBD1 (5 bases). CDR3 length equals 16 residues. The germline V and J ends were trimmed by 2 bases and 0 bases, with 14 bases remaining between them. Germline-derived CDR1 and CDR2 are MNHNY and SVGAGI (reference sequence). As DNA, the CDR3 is TGTGCCAGCAGTTACGCCAGGGTGGGCCGCTCCTACGAGCAGTACTTC. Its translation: CASSYARVGRSYEQYF.

CDR3 residues: CASSLRLAGSQETQYF. The CDR3 region has the DNA TGCGCCAGCAGCTTGAGGCTAGCGGGGAGCCAAGAGACCCAGTACTTC. The chain has TRBV5-1 and TRBJ2-5; 9 nucleotides match TRBD2. CDR1 is SGHRS, CDR2 YFSETQ, per germline. V shed 1 base and J 1 base; nucleotides not matched to a gene: 5. This CDR3 has 16 amino acids.

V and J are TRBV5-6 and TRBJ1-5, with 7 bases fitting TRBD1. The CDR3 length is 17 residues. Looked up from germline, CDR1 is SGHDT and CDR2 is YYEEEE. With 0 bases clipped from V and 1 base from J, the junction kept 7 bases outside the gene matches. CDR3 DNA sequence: TGTGCCAGCAGCTTGGGAAGGGGGCAGTACAGCAATCAGCCCCAGCATTTT. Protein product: CASSLGRGQYSNQPQHF.

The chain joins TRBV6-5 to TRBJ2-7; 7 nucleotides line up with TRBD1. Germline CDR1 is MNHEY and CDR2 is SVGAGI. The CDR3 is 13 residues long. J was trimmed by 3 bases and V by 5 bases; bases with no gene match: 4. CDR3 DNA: TGTGCCAGCAGTAAAGCAGGGGGCTACGAGCAGTACTTC. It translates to CASSKAGGYEQYF.

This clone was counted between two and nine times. The CDR3 reads CASSPLGQILAKNIQYF. CDR3 coding DNA: TGTGCCAGCAGCCCATTAGGACAGATTCTAGCCAAAAACATTCAGTACTTC. This chain joins TRBV13 and TRBJ2-4, with D possibly matching TRBD1 (6 bases). Germline CDR1 PRHDT, CDR2 FYEKMQ (reference sequence). With 5 bases removed from V and 0 bases from J, the gap between germline ends came to 17 bases. The CDR3 has 17 amino acids.

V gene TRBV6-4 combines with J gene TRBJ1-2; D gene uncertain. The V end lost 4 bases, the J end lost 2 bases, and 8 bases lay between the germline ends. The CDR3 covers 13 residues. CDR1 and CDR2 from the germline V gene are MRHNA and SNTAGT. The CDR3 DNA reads TGTGCCAGCAGTGCCGGGGTCAACTATGGCTACACCTTC. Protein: CASSAGVNYGYTF.

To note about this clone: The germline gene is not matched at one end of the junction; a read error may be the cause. CDR3 sequence reads: CSSSFPGPGALGEQYF. The CDR3 DNA is TGTTCCAGCAGCTTTCCCGGTCCAGGGGCTTTGGGCGAGCAGTACTTC. This chain connects TRBV7-9 to TRBJ2-7; weak D call: TRBD1 (6 bases). Germline V gene lookup returns CDR1 SEHNR and CDR2 FQNEAQ (reference sequence). The length of the CDR3 is 16 residues.

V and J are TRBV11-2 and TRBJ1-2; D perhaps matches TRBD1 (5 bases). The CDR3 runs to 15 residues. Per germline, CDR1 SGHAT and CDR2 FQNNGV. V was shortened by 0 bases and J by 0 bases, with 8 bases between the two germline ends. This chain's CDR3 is CASSLEDRANYGYTF. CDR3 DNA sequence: TGTGCCAGCAGCTTAGAAGACAGAGCTAACTATGGCTACACCTTC.

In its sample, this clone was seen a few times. The CDR3 reads CASSLRSNEKLFF. CDR3 nucleotides: TGTGCCAGCAGCCTTCGGAGTAATGAAAAACTGTTTTTT. The chain links TRBV5-4 to TRBJ1-4; no clear D gene. The CDR3 is 13 amino acids. Germline V gives CDR1 SGHNT, CDR2 YYREEE (reference sequence). Trimming stripped 4 bases from V and 4 bases from J, with 8 bases between.

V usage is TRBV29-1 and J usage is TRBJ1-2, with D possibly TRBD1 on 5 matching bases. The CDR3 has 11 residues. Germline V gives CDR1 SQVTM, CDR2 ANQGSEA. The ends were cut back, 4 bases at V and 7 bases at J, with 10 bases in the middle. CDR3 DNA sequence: TGCAGCGTTGGGCAGGGAGGTGGCTACACCTTC. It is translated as CSVGQGGGYTF. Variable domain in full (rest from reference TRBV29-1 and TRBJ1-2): SAVISQKPSRDICQRGTSLTIQCQVDSQVTMMFWYRQQPGQSLTLIATANQGSEATYESGFVIDKFPISRPNLTFSTLTVSNMSPEDSSIYLCSVGQGGGYTFGSGTRLTVV.

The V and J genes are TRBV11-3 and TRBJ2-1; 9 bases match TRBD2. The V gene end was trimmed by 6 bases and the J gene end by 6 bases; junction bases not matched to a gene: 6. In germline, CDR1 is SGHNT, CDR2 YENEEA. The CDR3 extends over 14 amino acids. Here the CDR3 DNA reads TGTGCCAGCAGATCGAGCGGGGGGCTCAATGAGCAGTTCTTC. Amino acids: CASRSSGGLNEQFF. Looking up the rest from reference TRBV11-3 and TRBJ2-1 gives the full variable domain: EAGVVQSPRYKIIEKKQPVAFWCNPISGHNTLYWYLQNLGQGPELLIRYENEEAVDDSQLPKDRFSAERLKGVDSTLKIQPAELGDSAVYLCASRSSGGLNEQFFGPGTRLTVL.

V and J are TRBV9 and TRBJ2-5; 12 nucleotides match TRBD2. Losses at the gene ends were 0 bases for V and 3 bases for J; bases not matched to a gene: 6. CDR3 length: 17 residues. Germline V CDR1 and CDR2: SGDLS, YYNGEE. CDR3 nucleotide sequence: TGTGCCAGCAGCGTAGGTAGGACTAGCGGGACCGAAGAGACCCAGTACTTC. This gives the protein CASSVGRTSGTEETQYF.

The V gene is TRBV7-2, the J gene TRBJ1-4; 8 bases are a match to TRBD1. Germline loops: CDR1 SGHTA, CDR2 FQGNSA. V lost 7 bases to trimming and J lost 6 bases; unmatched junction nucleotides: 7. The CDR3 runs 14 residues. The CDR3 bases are TGTGCCAGCACCAGAGACAGGGGTTATGAAAAACTGTTTTTT. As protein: CASTRDRGYEKLFF. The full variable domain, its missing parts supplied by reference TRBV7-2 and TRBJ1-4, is GAGVSQSPSNKVTEKGKDVELRCDPISGHTALYWYRQSLGQGLEFLIYFQGNSAPDKSGLPSDRFSAERTGGSVSTLTIQRTQQEDSAVYLCASTRDRGYEKLFFGSGTQLSVL.